This T cell receptor beta chain derives from a study of CD8+ T cells in alopecia areata. Study summary: People stayed on tofacitinib for 6 to 18 months, then stopped the drug for 6 months.

Study-wide results and caveats: Clonality exceeded that of normal scalp in lesional scalp, most notably in alopecia totalis/universalis.

Notes on this clone: What it binds is not known.

Germline-derived CDR1 and CDR2 are MNHEY and SVGAGI. This CDR3 contains 14 residues. V lost 6 bases, J lost 6 bases, and 17 bases lay in between. Sequencing templates came from extracted RNA that was reverse transcribed into cDNA. Profiling relied on immunoSEQ multiplex PCR, and the TCRdb table lists in-frame clones only, not all of them. Seen here are over 150,000 clones, over 55% observed once, and the top ten hold under 2%. Both CD4+ and CD8+ T cells were separated by sorting PBMCs. The clonotype was recovered from a human donor with alopecia areata. The gene calls are TRBV6-5 and TRBJ1-2; D gene uncertain. This specimen consisted of CD4+ T cells sorted from blood, obtained at week 0. For the CDR3, the DNA is TGTGCCAGCAGCAGAGGACGGGGTGGTGATGGCTACACCTTC. Protein sequence: CASSRGRGGDGYTF.